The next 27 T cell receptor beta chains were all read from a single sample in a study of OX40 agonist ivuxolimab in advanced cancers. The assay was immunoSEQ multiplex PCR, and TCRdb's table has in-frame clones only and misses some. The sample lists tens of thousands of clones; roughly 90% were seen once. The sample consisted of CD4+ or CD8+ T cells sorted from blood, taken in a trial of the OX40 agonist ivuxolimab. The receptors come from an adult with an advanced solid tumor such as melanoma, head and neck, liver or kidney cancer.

CDR3 amino acids: CASSLTTSGPSTDTQYF. The CDR3 coding sequence is TGTGCCAGCAGCTTGACGACTAGCGGGCCGAGCACAGATACGCAGTATTTT. V and J are TRBV7-6 and TRBJ2-3, with 10 bases identical to TRBD2. Germline trimming cut 3 bases from V and 0 bases from J; bases unmatched to any gene: 6. The CDR3 loop spans 17 amino acids. Germline CDR1 and CDR2: SGHVS and FNYEAQ.

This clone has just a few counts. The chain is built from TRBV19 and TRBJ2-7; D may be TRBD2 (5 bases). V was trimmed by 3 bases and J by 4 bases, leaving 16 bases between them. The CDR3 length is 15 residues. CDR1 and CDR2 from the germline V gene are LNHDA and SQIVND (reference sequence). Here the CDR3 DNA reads TGTGCCAGTAGTATTTCCGACACAGTAGCGTACGAGCAGTACTTC. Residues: CASSISDTVAYEQYF. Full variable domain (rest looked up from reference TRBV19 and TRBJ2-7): DGGITQSPKYLFRKEGQNVTLSCEQNLNHDAMYWYRQDPGQGLRLIYYSQIVNDFQKGDIAEGYSVSREKKESFPLTVTSAQKNPTAFYLCASSISDTVAYEQYFGPGTRLTVT.

CDR3 in amino acids: CASSPGQYGQPQHF. The CDR3, as DNA: TGTGCCAGCTCACCGGGACAGTACGGACAGCCCCAGCATTTT. The chain has TRBV18 and TRBJ1-5; 7 bases fit TRBD1. V was clipped by 3 bases and J by 7 bases; unmatched bases: 6. Germline V gene lookup returns CDR1 KGHSH and CDR2 LQKENI. The CDR3 is 14 residues long.

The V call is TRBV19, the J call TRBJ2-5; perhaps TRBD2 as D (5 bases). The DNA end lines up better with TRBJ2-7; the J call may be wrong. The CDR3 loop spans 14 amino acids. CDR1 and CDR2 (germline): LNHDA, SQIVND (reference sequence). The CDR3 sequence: CASSMAGLTYEQYF. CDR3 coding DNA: TGTGCCAGTAGTATGGCGGGCCTAACCTACGAGCAGTACTTC.

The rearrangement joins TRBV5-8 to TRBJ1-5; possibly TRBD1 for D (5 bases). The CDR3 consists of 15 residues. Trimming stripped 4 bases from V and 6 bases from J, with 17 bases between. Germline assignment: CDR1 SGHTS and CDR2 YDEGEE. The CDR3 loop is CASSPGTAGGQPQHF. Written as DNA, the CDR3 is TGTGCCAGCAGCCCGGGGACGGCTGGGGGTCAGCCCCAGCATTTT.

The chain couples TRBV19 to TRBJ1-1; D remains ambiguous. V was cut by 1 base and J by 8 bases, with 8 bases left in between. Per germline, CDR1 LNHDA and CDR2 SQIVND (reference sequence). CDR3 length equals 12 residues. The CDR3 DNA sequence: TGTGCCAGTAGTATAGGGGCCCAGGAAGCTTTCTTT. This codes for CASSIGAQEAFF.

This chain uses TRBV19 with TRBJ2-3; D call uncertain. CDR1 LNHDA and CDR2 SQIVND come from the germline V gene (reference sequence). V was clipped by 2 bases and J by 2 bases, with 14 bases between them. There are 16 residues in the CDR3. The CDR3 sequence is CASSIRNGRYTDTQYF. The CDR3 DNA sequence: TGTGCCAGTAGTATAAGGAACGGCCGTTACACAGATACGCAGTATTTT.

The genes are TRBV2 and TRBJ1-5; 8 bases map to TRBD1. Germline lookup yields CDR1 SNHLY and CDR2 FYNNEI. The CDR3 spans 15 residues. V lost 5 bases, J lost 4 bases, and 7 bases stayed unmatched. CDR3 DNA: TGTGCCAGCAGTACGGGACAGGATGGTAATCAGCCCCAGCATTTT. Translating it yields CASSTGQDGNQPQHF.

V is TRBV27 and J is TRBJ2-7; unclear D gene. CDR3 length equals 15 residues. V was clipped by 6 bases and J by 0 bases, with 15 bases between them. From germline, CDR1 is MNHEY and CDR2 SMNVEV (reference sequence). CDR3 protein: CASSPTAYRSYEQYF. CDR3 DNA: TGTGCCAGCAGCCCGACGGCGTACCGCTCCTACGAGCAGTACTTC.

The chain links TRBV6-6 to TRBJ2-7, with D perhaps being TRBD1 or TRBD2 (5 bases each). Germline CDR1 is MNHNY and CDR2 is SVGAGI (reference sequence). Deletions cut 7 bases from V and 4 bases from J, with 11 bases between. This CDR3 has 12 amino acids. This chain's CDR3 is CASNGDGYEQYF. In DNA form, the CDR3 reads TGTGCCAGCAACGGGGACGGGTACGAGCAGTACTTC.

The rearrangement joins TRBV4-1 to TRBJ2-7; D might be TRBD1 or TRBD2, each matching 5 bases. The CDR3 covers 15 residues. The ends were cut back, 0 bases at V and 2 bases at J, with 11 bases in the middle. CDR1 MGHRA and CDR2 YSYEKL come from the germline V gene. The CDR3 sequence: CASSQDGTRPYEQYF. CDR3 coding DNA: TGCGCCAGCAGCCAAGACGGGACGCGACCCTACGAGCAGTACTTC.

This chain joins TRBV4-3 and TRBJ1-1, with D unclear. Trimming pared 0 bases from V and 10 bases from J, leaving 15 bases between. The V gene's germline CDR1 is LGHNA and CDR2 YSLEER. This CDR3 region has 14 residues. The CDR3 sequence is CASSQEFRRSRAFF. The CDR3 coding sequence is TGCGCCAGCAGCCAAGAATTTAGGAGATCGAGAGCTTTCTTT.

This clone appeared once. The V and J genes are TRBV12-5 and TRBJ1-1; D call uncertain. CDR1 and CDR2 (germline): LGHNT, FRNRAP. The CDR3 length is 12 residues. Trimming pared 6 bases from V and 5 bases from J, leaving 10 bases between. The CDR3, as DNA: TGTGCTAGTGGCCTCGGTCGTACTGAAGCTTTCTTT. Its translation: CASGLGRTEAFF.

CDR3 sequence (DNA): TGTGCCAGCAGCTGGACGAGGGGGGCTTATAGCAATCAGCCCCAGCATTTT. This translates into CASSWTRGAYSNQPQHF. The chain uses TRBV5-4 and TRBJ1-5; D perhaps matches TRBD1 (6 bases). This CDR3 contains 17 residues. Germline CDR1 and CDR2: SGHNT and YYREEE (reference sequence). V gave up 3 bases and J gave up 0 bases, with 16 bases separating them.

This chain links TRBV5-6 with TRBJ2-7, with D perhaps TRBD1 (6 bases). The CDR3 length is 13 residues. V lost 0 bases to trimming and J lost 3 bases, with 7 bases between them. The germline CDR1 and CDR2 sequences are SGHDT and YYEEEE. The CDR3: CASSLGDIYEQYF. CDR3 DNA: TGTGCCAGCAGCTTGGGGGACATCTACGAGCAGTACTTC.

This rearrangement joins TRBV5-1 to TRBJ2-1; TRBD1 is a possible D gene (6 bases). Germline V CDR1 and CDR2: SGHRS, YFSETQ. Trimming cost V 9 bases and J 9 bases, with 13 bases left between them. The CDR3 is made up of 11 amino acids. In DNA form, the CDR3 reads TGCGCCACTCAGCTAGGGGGTGAGCAGTTCTTC. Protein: CATQLGGEQFF.

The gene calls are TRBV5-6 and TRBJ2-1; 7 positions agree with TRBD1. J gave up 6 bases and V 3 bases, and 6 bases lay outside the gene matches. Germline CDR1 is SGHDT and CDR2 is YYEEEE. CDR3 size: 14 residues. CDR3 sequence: CASSSGTAVNEQFF. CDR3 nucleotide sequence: TGTGCCAGCAGCTCCGGGACAGCAGTCAATGAGCAGTTCTTC.

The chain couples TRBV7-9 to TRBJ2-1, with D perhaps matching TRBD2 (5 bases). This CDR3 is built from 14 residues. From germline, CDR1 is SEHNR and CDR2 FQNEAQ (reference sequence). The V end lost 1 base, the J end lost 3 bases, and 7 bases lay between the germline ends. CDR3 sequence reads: CASSLVGSYNEQFF. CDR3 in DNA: TGTGCCAGCAGCTTAGTGGGGAGCTACAATGAGCAGTTCTTC. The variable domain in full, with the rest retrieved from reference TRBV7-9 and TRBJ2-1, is DTGVSQNPRHKITKRGQNVTFRCDPISEHNRLYWYRQTLGQGPEFLTYFQNEAQLEKSRLLSDRFSAERPKGSFSTLEIQRTEQGDSAMYLCASSLVGSYNEQFFGPGTRLTVL.

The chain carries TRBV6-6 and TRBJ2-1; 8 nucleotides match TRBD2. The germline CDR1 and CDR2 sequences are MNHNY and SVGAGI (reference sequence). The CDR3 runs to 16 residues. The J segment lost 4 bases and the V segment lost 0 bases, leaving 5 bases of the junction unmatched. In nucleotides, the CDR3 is TGTGCCAGCAGTTACTCGATCACTAGCGGTTACAATGAGCAGTTCTTC. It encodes CASSYSITSGYNEQFF.

CDR3 region: CASLNTEAFF. The CDR3 region has the DNA TGTGCCAGCTTGAACACTGAAGCTTTCTTT. The rearrangement joins TRBV6-1 to TRBJ1-1; D is uncertain. Germline CDR1 MNHNS, CDR2 SASEGT. The CDR3 contains 10 residues. Trimming left V 8 bases short and J 0 bases short, with 1 base between.

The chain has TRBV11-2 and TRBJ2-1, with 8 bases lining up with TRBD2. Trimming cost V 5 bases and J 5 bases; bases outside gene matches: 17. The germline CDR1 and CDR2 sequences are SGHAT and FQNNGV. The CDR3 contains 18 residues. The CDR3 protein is CASSLFRGGQVAHNEQFF. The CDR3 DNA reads TGTGCCAGCAGCCTCTTTCGGGGGGGGCAGGTGGCCCACAATGAGCAGTTCTTC.

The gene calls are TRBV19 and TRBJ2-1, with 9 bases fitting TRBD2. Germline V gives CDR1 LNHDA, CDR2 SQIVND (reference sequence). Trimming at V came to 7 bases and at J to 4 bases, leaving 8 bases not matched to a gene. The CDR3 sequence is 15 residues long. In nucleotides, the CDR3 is TGTGCCAGTACCCCTAGCGGGGCTGCGTACAATGAGCAGTTCTTC. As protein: CASTPSGAAYNEQFF. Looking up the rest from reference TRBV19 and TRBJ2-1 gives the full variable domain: DGGITQSPKYLFRKEGQNVTLSCEQNLNHDAMYWYRQDPGQGLRLIYYSQIVNDFQKGDIAEGYSVSREKKESFPLTVTSAQKNPTAFYLCASTPSGAAYNEQFFGPGTRLTVL.

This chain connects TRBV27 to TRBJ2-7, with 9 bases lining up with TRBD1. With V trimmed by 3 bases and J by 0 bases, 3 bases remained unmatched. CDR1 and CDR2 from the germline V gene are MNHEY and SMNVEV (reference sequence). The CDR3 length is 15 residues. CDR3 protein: CASSFGQGSSYEQYF. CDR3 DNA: TGTGCCAGCAGTTTCGGACAGGGGAGCTCCTACGAGCAGTACTTC.

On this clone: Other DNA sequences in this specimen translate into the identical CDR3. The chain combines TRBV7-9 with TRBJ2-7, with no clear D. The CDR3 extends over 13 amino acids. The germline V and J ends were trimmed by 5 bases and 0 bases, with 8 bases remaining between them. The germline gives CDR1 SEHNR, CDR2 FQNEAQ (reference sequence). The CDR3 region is CASSPDSSYEQYF. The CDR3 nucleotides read TGTGCCAGCAGCCCAGATAGCTCCTACGAGCAGTACTTC.

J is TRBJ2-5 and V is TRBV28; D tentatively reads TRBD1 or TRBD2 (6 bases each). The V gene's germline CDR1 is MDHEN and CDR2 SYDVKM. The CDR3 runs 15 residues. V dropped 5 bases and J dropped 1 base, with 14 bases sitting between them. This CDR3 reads CASSPVGGSQETQYF. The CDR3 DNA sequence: TGTGCCAGCAGTCCGGTCGGGGGCTCCCAAGAGACCCAGTACTTC.

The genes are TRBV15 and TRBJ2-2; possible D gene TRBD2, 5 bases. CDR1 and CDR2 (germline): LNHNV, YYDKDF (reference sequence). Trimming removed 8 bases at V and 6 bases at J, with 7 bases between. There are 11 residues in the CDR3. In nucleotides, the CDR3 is TGTGCCACCGGGGAGTCCGGGGAGCTGTTTTTT. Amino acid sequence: CATGESGELFF.

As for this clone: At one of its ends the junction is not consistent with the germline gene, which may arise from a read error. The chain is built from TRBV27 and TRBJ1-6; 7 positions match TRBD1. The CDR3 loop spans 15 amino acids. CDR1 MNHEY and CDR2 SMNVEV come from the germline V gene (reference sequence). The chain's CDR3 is CASTLGGSFNSPLHF. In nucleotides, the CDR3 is TGTGCCAGCACTTTAGGGGGCTCCTTTAATTCACCCCTCCACTTT.